These T cell receptor beta chains were read from a single sample in a study of T cell responses to AZD1222 COVID-19 vaccine. The method was immunoSEQ multiplex PCR; TCRdb's version includes in-frame clones alone and lacks a portion of them. Among about 150,000 clones listed, 92% were seen once. Sample: peripheral blood, taken 28 days after the second AZD1222 dose. These receptors were taken from an adult who received the AZD1222 COVID-19 vaccine. Each CDR3 is given with its conserved first and last residue. The order of the fields is J gene, clone size, V gene, D gene, CDR3 DNA, CDR3 protein. D genes are given only for firm matches. Some rows mark clone size as missing; the rest say once, few, many or name a class of expanded clone.

>TRBJ2-1|-|TRBV4-1|-
TGCGCCAGCAGCCTCCTGGACACCAGCTCCTACAATGAGCAGTTCTTC
CASSLLDTSSYNEQFF
>TRBJ2-1|-|TRBV7-9|TRBD2
TGTGCCAGCAGCGGCGGGAGGTGGGGCAATGAGCAGTTCTTC
CASSGGRWGNEQFF
>TRBJ2-2|-|TRBV27|-
TGTGCCAGCAGTTTCTATAGCAGCGGGGAGCTGTTTTTT
CASSFYSSGELFF
>TRBJ1-4|-|TRBV9|-
TGTGCCAGCAGCGTGGAGCCGGCGGGGGAGTCGGAAAAACTGTTTTTT
CASSVEPAGESEKLFF
>TRBJ2-2|-|TRBV5-1|TRBD2
TGCGCCAGCAGTCCCGGACTAGCGGGGGTTGCCGGGGAGCTGTTTTTT
CASSPGLAGVAGELFF
>TRBJ2-3|-|TRBV3-1/TRBV3-2|TRBD1
TGTGCCAGCAGCCCTAGGACAGGGCAAGATACGCAGTATTTT
CASSPRTGQDTQYF
>TRBJ2-2|-|TRBV2|-
-
CASFGLRAGELFF
>TRBJ1-3|-|TRBV19|-
TGTGCCAGTACCCACGGACAGTCCTGGGGCGGAAACACCATATATTTT
CASTHGQSWGGNTIYF
>TRBJ2-2|-|TRBV5-1|-
TGCGCCAGCAATTCAGCAGGGTCGAACACCGGGGAGCTGTTTTTT
CASNSAGSNTGELFF
>TRBJ2-5|-|TRBV3-1/TRBV3-2|-
TGTGCCAGCAGCCAAGATTCGGTAGACCGGGAAACCCAGTACTTC
CASSQDSVDRETQYF
>TRBJ1-5|-|TRBV19|-
TGTGCCAGTAACCCAAGGCGGGCCAGCCAAAATCAGCCCCAGCATTTT
CASNPRRASQNQPQHF
>TRBJ2-7|few|TRBV7-9|-
TGTGCCAGCACCGGGGACTTTGTCTACGAGCAGTACTTC
CASTGDFVYEQYF
>TRBJ1-1|-|TRBV28|-
TGTGCCAGCACCTTGGGAGTGGAAGAGGGCACTGAAGCTTTCTTT
CASTLGVEEGTEAFF
>TRBJ2-7|-|TRBV4-3|-
TGCGCCAGCAGCCAAGAGGGTCTAGCCTCCGAGCAGTACTTC
CASSQEGLASEQYF
>TRBJ1-5|-|TRBV5-6|-
TGTGCCAGCAGCTGGCAGGGGAGGGATCAGCCCCAGCATTTT
CASSWQGRDQPQHF
>TRBJ2-1|-|TRBV5-1|-
TGCGCCAGCCAGACTAGTACAATGAATGAGCAGTTCTTC
CASQTSTMNEQFF
>TRBJ1-2|once|TRBV2|-
TGTGCCAGCAGCCCCTCGTATGGCTACACCTTC
CASSPSYGYTF
>TRBJ2-1|-|TRBV11-2|-
TGTGCCAGCAGCTTAAAGGGGGTAAGCTCCTACAATGAGCAGTTCTTC
CASSLKGVSSYNEQFF
>TRBJ2-1|-|TRBV29-1|TRBD2
TGCAGCGCCGAGCGGGACGGCAATGAGCAGTTCTTC
CSAERDGNEQFF
>TRBJ2-2|-|TRBV9|-
TGTGCCAGCAGCGACCGGGACGGGGCCTTCACCGGGGAGCTGTTTTTT
CASSDRDGAFTGELFF
>TRBJ1-1|few|TRBV10-3|TRBD1
TGTGCCATCAGCGGGACAGGGAACACTGAAGCTTTCTTT
CAISGTGNTEAFF
>TRBJ1-5|-|TRBV10-2|-
TGCGCCAGCAGTGAGTCGATTAGCGCTAATCAGCCCCAGCATTTT
CASSESISANQPQHF
>TRBJ2-5|-|TRBV4-1|-
TGCGCCAGTGCGGCCGGGCCAGGGTCCGGAGAGACCCAGTACTTC
CASAAGPGSGETQYF
>TRBJ1-1|-|TRBV18|-
TGTGCCAGCTCACCTCAGGGTGACACTGAAGCTTTCTTT
CASSPQGDTEAFF
>TRBJ1-4|-|TRBV6-5|TRBD1
TGTGCCAGCAGTAACCGACAGGGGAGAAATGAAAAACTGTTTTTT
CASSNRQGRNEKLFF
>TRBJ2-1|-|TRBV9|-
TGTGCCAGCAGCGTAAGGGGGTCAATGTCCTACAATGAGCAGTTCTTC
CASSVRGSMSYNEQFF
>TRBJ1-1|-|TRBV6-5|-
TGTGCCAGCAGTTACTCTTTCGCAGCCCGGAACACTGAAGCTTTCTTT
CASSYSFAARNTEAFF
>TRBJ1-2|-|TRBV6-1|-
TGTGCCAGCAGTGAAGCGGGAGTCTATGGCTACACCTTC
CASSEAGVYGYTF
>TRBJ2-7|-|TRBV3-1/TRBV3-2|TRBD2
TGTGCCAGCAGCCCCCCGGGACTACCGGCCTACGAGCAGTACTTC
CASSPPGLPAYEQYF
>TRBJ2-1|-|TRBV19|TRBD1
TGTGCCAGTAGTATAGCTCCGGCCTCAGGGGGCAATGAGCAGTTCTTC
CASSIAPASGGNEQFF
>TRBJ2-3|-|TRBV7-9|TRBD2
TGTGCCAGCAGCCTAGGACTAGCGGGGGGACGCACAGATACGCAGTATTTT
CASSLGLAGGRTDTQYF
>TRBJ2-4|-|TRBV7-2|-
TGTGCCAGCAGCCCACAGGGCAGGGGCATTCAGTACTTC
CASSPQGRGIQYF
>TRBJ2-2|-|TRBV19|-
TGTGCCAGTACCACTCCAGGGTCAGGGGAGCTGTTTTTT
CASTTPGSGELFF
>TRBJ1-5|-|TRBV4-1|-
TGCGCCAGCAGCCAAGCAGGGAAGAGCAATCAGCCCCAGCATTTT
CASSQAGKSNQPQHF
>TRBJ2-7|-|TRBV20-1|-
TGCAGTGCTAGTTGGGGGGCCGAGCAGTACTTC
CSASWGAEQYF
>TRBJ2-1|-|TRBV7-6|TRBD1
TGTGCCAGCAGCTTTTACAGGGGGTTAAGGAATGAGCAGTTCTTC
CASSFYRGLRNEQFF
>TRBJ2-7|-|TRBV4-2|-
TGTGCCAGCAGCCACCTTGGAGGGGCCTACACCCACGAGCAGTACTTC
CASSHLGGAYTHEQYF